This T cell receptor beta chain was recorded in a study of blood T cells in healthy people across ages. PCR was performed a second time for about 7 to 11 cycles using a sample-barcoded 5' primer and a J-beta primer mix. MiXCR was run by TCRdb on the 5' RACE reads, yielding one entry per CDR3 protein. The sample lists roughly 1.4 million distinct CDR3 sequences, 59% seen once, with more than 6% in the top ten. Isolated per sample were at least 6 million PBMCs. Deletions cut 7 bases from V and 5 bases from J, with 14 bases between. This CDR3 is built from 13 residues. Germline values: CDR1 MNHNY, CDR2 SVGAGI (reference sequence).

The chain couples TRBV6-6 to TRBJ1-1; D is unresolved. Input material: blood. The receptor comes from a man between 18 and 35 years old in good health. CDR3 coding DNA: TGTGCCAGCAAGGAAGGAGAAGTTACTGAAGCTTTCTTT. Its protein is CASKEGEVTEAFF.